The TCR beta chain under discussion was sequenced for a study of T cells in Graves' hyperthyroidism and ophthalmopathy. Germline values: CDR1 MNHNY, CDR2 SVGAGI (reference sequence). V lost 2 bases and J lost 5, with 9 bases in between. CDR3 size: 13 residues. This clonotype was detected ten times or more. Amplification targeted TCR beta CDR3 regions from RNA transcripts. TCR CDR3 regions were first amplified by RT-PCR with HTBI primers. TCRdb used MiXCR to reprocess the multiplex PCR reads, holding one entry per CDR3 protein. The sample includes approximately 610,000 distinct CDR3 sequences, 14% to 15% of them seen just once.

The TCR was taken from a woman between 40 and 55 years old with Graves' ophthalmopathy. The chain recombines TRBV6-6 with TRBJ1-1; D gene ambiguous. The sequencing sample was made of blood. The CDR3 nucleotides are TGTGCCAGCAGTTACACTTCTTTAACTGAAGCTTTCTTT. Encoded protein: CASSYTSLTEAFF.